This TCR beta chain is from a study of blood T cell repertoires in COVID-19. Across the whole study: Specimens from acute and convalescent COVID-19 originated in the United States, Italy and Spain. T cells, B-cell-depleted T cells, or PBMCs supplied cDNA or gDNA.

Authors' processing steps: The assay estimated nucleated cells by amplifying reference gene primers. TCRdb keeps only in-frame clones here, not all; method: immunoSEQ multiplex PCR. The V and J calls and clone size are taken from that table; D and trimming were inferred from the DNA. The table shows roughly 70,000 clones, with around 74% occurring only once. Germline V CDR1 and CDR2: MDHEN, SYDVKM. The V end was cut by 6 bases, the J end by 6 bases, with 17 bases between. The CDR3 has 14 amino acids. The sample taken for sequencing was peripheral blood. This chain connects TRBV28 to TRBJ1-1, with a possible D match to TRBD1 (5 bases). The sequence derives from a man in his sixties or seventies with acute or convalescent COVID-19. CDR3 region: CASSLGTSGAEAFF. In nucleotides, the CDR3 is TGTGCCAGCAGCCTCGGGACTTCGGGCGCTGAAGCTTTCTTT.